Below are 5 T cell receptor beta chains sequenced from a single sample in a study of human T cells and chemical hapten exposure. TCRdb re-called the RACE reads through MiXCR, storing one row per CDR3 protein. This sample has 80,000 to 100,000 distinct CDR3 sequences, with around a quarter found just once. Time point denoted: patch test 3, about 24 weeks after DPC sensitization. This sample's treatment: therapeutic diphenylcyclopropenone sensitization with weekly scalp DPC. The sequences come from whole blood, collected in connection with sensitization to the hapten diphenylcyclopropenone (DPC). The receptors were sampled from a man aged 40-50 years with alopecia areata. Some clones in this sample may be carry-over from other donors' samples.

The V gene is TRBV7-6, the J gene TRBJ2-7; TRBD2 might be the D (6 bases). Germline loops: CDR1 SGHVS, CDR2 FNYEAQ. V shed 3 bases and J shed 4 bases, with 13 bases lying between them. The CDR3 consists of 14 residues. The CDR3 loop reads CASSLEGSGYEQYF. CDR3 DNA: TGTGCCAGCAGCTTGGAGGGGAGCGGGTACGAGCAGTACTTC.

The CDR3 protein is CSVESYRGRGETQYF. In DNA, the CDR3 is TGCAGCGTTGAGTCTTACAGGGGGAGAGGAGAGACCCAGTACTTC. The chain uses TRBV29-1 and TRBJ2-5, with 8 bases fitting TRBD1. This CDR3 has 15 residues. CDR1 and CDR2 from the germline V gene are SQVTM and ANQGSEA. Trimming cost V 3 bases and J 4 bases; bases outside gene matches: 10.

The V call is TRBV5-8, the J call TRBJ2-1; TRBD2 is a possible D gene (6 bases). Between the trimmed V and J ends, which lost 4 bases and 0 bases, there was a span of 17 bases. The germline gives CDR1 SGHTS, CDR2 YDEGEE. The CDR3 runs to 17 residues. The CDR3 coding sequence is TGTGCCAGCAGCCCAGGGACTGGAAAAAGCTCCTACAATGAGCAGTTCTTC. Protein: CASSPGTGKSSYNEQFF.

The rearrangement uses TRBV6-6 and TRBJ1-6; 7 bases match TRBD1. The CDR3 spans 14 residues. The junction had 5 bases not matched to a gene; V was cut back by 1 base and J by 11 bases. Germline lookup yields CDR1 MNHNY and CDR2 SVGAGI (reference sequence). The CDR3 DNA sequence: TGTGCCAGCAGTTACTTGACAGGGATTACACCCCTCCACTTT. Its translation: CASSYLTGITPLHF.

The chain combines TRBV7-9 with TRBJ2-7; maybe TRBD2 (6 bases). The V gene lost 4 bases and the J gene lost 4 bases, with 20 bases spanning the gap. Germline assignment: CDR1 SEHNR and CDR2 FQNEAQ (reference sequence). This CDR3 has 16 residues. The CDR3 sequence: CASSSGPGRGSYEQYF. CDR3 in DNA: TGTGCCAGCAGCTCGGGACCGGGACGGGGGAGTTACGAGCAGTACTTC.